This T cell receptor beta chain came from a study of blood T cell repertoires in COVID-19. Assay used: immunoSEQ multiplex PCR; TCRdb lists only in-frame clones, some missing. The sample gives about 160,000 clones, about nine tenths of which show up once; 15% to 20% is in the top ten. Germline V gene lookup returns CDR1 SGHRS and CDR2 YFSETQ. This CDR3 has 12 residues. About this clone: At one of its ends the junction is not consistent with the germline gene, which may arise from a read error.

This receptor was taken from a man in his 60s with active or convalescent COVID-19. This chain links TRBV5-1 with TRBJ2-7, with D possibly matching TRBD1 (6 bases). The sequenced sample consisted of peripheral blood. The CDR3 loop reads CASSFSRGPQTF. The CDR3 coding sequence is TGCGCCAGCAGCTTCAGCAGGGGCCCACAAACCTTC.